This entry lists 18 T cell receptor beta chains sequenced from one sample in a study of blood T cell repertoires in COVID-19. TCRdb's copy holds only in-frame clones and misses some; the assay was immunoSEQ multiplex PCR. The sample has 200,000 to 250,000 clones, about 78% seen once. Source material: peripheral blood. The receptors here all came from a woman in her seventies with acute or convalescent COVID-19.

V is TRBV30 and J is TRBJ2-6; unclear D gene. The CDR3 sequence is 15 residues long. Deletions cut 0 bases from V and 0 bases from J, with 6 bases between. CDR1 is GTSNPN, CDR2 SVGIG, per germline (reference sequence). Here the CDR3 reads CAWSVSSSGANVLTF. CDR3 sequence (DNA): TGTGCCTGGAGTGTAAGCTCCTCTGGGGCCAACGTCCTGACTTTC.

This rearrangement joins TRBV7-2 to TRBJ1-6, with D hard to call. The length of the CDR3 is 14 residues. The germline gives CDR1 SGHTA, CDR2 FQGNSA. V lost 1 base, J lost 9 bases, and 10 bases lay in between. The CDR3 reads CASSLVTPGSPLHF. CDR3 DNA sequence: TGTGCCAGCAGCTTAGTTACTCCGGGTTCACCCCTCCACTTT.

The chain is built from TRBV2 and TRBJ2-7; 8 positions agree with TRBD1. CDR3 length equals 13 residues. Trimming took 6 bases from V and 7 from J; bases not matched to a gene: 8. The germline CDR1 and CDR2 sequences are SNHLY and FYNNEI. The CDR3 nucleotides are TGTGCCAGCAGGACGACAGGGGTGGGTGAGCAGTACGTC. Protein sequence: CASRTTGVGEQYV.

The chain uses TRBV9 and TRBJ1-2; TRBD1 is a possible D gene (6 bases). The CDR3 runs 18 residues. Between the trimmed V and J ends, which lost 4 bases and 6 bases, there was a span of 28 bases. Germline CDR1 reads SGDLS; CDR2 reads YYNGEE. The CDR3 here is CASSPTGRGGRVLDGYTF. The CDR3, as DNA: TGTGCCAGCAGCCCGACCGGGAGGGGGGGTCGGGTCCTGGATGGCTACACCTTC. Full variable domain (missing parts from reference TRBV9 and TRBJ1-2): DSGVTQTPKHLITATGQRVTLRCSPRSGDLSVYWYQQSLDQGLQFLIQYYNGEERAKGNILERFSAQQFPDLHSELNLSSLELGDSALYFCASSPTGRGGRVLDGYTFGSGTRLTVV.

The chain carries TRBV5-4 and TRBJ1-1; 10 positions agree with TRBD1. This CDR3 is 15 amino acids long. Per germline, CDR1 SGHNT and CDR2 YYREEE (reference sequence). Trimming removed 4 bases from V and 4 bases from J; junction bases left unmatched: 7. The CDR3 spells CASSPTGQGITEAFF. The CDR3 DNA sequence: TGTGCCAGCAGCCCCACGGGACAGGGGATCACTGAAGCTTTCTTT.

This chain joins TRBV6-5 and TRBJ1-5, with a possible D match to TRBD1 (6 bases). The V end was cut by 5 bases, the J end by 7 bases, with 12 bases between. Germline CDR1 and CDR2: MNHEY and SVGAGI. This CDR3 is 13 amino acids long. This CDR3 reads CASSLQGQQPQHF. The CDR3 coding sequence is TGTGCCAGCAGTCTACAGGGTCAACAGCCCCAGCATTTT.

This chain joins TRBV7-2 and TRBJ2-7, with 7 bases aligning to TRBD2. The CDR3 runs to 12 residues. In germline, CDR1 is SGHTA, CDR2 FQGNSA. V lost 3 bases to trimming and J lost 7 bases; unmatched junction nucleotides: 3. CDR3 protein: CASSFYSGEQYV. The CDR3 DNA sequence: TGTGCCAGCAGCTTCTATAGCGGGGAGCAGTACGTC.

The gene calls are TRBV4-3 and TRBJ2-6, with 9 bases identical to TRBD1. The CDR3 extends over 17 amino acids. CDR1 and CDR2 (germline): LGHNA, YSLEER. J was trimmed by 0 bases and V by 5 bases; bases with no gene match: 5. The CDR3, as DNA: TGCGCCAGCAGCTACGGACAGGGGAACTCTGGGGCCAACGTCCTGACTTTC. This sequence encodes CASSYGQGNSGANVLTF.

The chain is built from TRBV5-1 and TRBJ1-4; D uncertain. The CDR3 length is 14 residues. CDR1 SGHRS and CDR2 YFSETQ come from the germline V gene. V was pared by 0 bases and J by 0 bases, with 3 bases between. The CDR3 region is CASSLATTNEKLFF. The CDR3 DNA reads as TGCGCCAGCAGCTTGGCCACAACTAATGAAAAACTGTTTTTT.

This sequence joins TRBV11-2 and TRBJ2-7, with 9 nucleotides matching TRBD2. Germline values: CDR1 SGHAT, CDR2 FQNNGV. This CDR3 region has 15 residues. With 5 bases clipped from V and 6 bases from J, the junction kept 11 bases outside the gene matches. DNA for the CDR3: TGTGCCAGCAGCCCCCAGGGGCGGGGGGGCTCCGAGCAGTACTTC. This gives the protein CASSPQGRGGSEQYF.

The V gene is TRBV19, the J gene TRBJ1-6; TRBD1 matches at 7 bases. Losses at the gene ends were 5 bases for V and 10 bases for J; bases not matched to a gene: 8. There are 14 residues in the CDR3. From germline, CDR1 is LNHDA and CDR2 SQIVND (reference sequence). The CDR3 reads CASSSEQGRSPLHF. In DNA, the CDR3 is TGTGCCAGTAGTTCCGAACAGGGGCGGTCACCCCTCCACTTT.

CDR3 in amino acids: CASSLVPPGISGEQYF. The CDR3 bases are TGTGCCAGCAGCTTAGTGCCGCCAGGTATAAGTGGCGAGCAGTACTTC. J is TRBJ2-7 and V is TRBV11-2; no firm D call. The CDR3 extends over 16 amino acids. V lost 1 base and J 6 bases, leaving 19 bases between the germline ends. CDR1 is SGHAT and CDR2 is FQNNGV in the germline V gene.

To note about this clone: This same CDR3 is encoded by further DNA sequences in the sample. The chain is built from TRBV29-1 and TRBJ2-7; TRBD1 agrees at 11 bases. Germline lookup yields CDR1 SQVTM and CDR2 ANQGSEA. J was trimmed by 4 bases and V by 4 bases; bases with no gene match: 3. The CDR3 consists of 13 residues. The CDR3 spells CSVGGQGGYEQYF. The CDR3, as DNA: TGCAGCGTTGGGGGACAGGGGGGATACGAGCAGTACTTC.

This chain uses TRBV10-1 with TRBJ1-4, with D uncertain. V was shortened by 6 bases and J by 8 bases, with 13 bases between the two germline ends. From germline, CDR1 is WNHNN and CDR2 SYGVQD (reference sequence). The CDR3 is 13 amino acids. This chain's CDR3 is CASSLDVKEKLFF. DNA of the CDR3: TGCGCCAGCAGCCTAGATGTTAAGGAAAAACTGTTTTTT.

The V gene is TRBV15, the J gene TRBJ1-1, with 9 bases fitting TRBD1. With V trimmed by 0 bases and J by 3 bases, 14 bases remained unmatched. This CDR3 contains 19 residues. CDR1 and CDR2 (germline): LNHNV, YYDKDF (reference sequence). The CDR3 reads CATSRDLHRGLYSDTEAFF. CDR3 coding DNA: TGTGCCACCAGCAGAGATCTCCACAGGGGGCTATACTCCGACACTGAAGCTTTCTTT. Variable domain in full (rest from reference TRBV15 and TRBJ1-1): DAMVIQNPRYQVTQFGKPVTLSCSQTLNHNVMYWYQQKSSQAPKLLFHYYDKDFNNEADTPDNFQSRRPNTSFCFLDIRSPGLGDTAMYLCATSRDLHRGLYSDTEAFFGQGTRLTVV.

The rearrangement links TRBV3-1 (or the pseudogene TRBV3-2) to TRBJ2-7; 9 bases map to TRBD2. Unmatched junction bases numbered 18, after V lost 1 base and J lost 8 bases. CDR1 is LGHDT, CDR2 YNNKEL, per germline (reference sequence). This CDR3 is 18 amino acids long. The CDR3 reads CASSQVGPRQAGGQKQYF. The CDR3 bases are TGTGCCAGCAGCCAAGTTGGGCCACGACAAGCGGGGGGACAAAAGCAGTACTTC.

The V gene is TRBV5-1, the J gene TRBJ2-5, with 10 positions matching TRBD1. Trimming at V came to 4 bases and at J to 3 bases, leaving 0 bases not matched to a gene. Germline values: CDR1 SGHRS, CDR2 YFSETQ. The CDR3 length is 13 residues. For the CDR3, the DNA is TGCGCCAGCAGCGGGACAGGGGAAGAGACCCAGTACTTC. Residues: CASSGTGEETQYF.

The rearrangement joins TRBV7-9 to TRBJ2-5; 8 bases map to TRBD2. The CDR3 spans 16 residues. The junction had 8 bases not matched to a gene; V was cut back by 2 bases and J by 3 bases. Germline CDR1 reads SEHNR; CDR2 reads FQNEAQ (reference sequence). CDR3 nucleotides: TGTGCCAGCAGCTTACCTTACATCGGGGGGGAAGAGACCCAGTACTTC. Its protein product is CASSLPYIGGEETQYF. Drawing the rest from reference TRBV7-9 and TRBJ2-5, the complete variable domain is DTGVSQNPRHKITKRGQNVTFRCDPISEHNRLYWYRQTLGQGPEFLTYFQNEAQLEKSRLLSDRFSAERPKGSFSTLEIQRTEQGDSAMYLCASSLPYIGGEETQYFGPGTRLLVL.